This T cell receptor beta chain appears in the sequencing data of a study of blood T cell repertoires in COVID-19. The repertoire was sequenced with immunoSEQ multiplex PCR; TCRdb's copy has only in-frame clones and lacks some. The top ten clones hold 1.5% to 2% of a sample with roughly 250,000 clones, about 89% of them seen once. The source of this sequence is a woman between 18 and 29 years old who had recovered from COVID-19. Sequenced: PBMCs or T cells enriched from blood (not recorded which).

The CDR3 loop is CASSPDGGAGGYTF. The CDR3, as DNA: TGTGCCAGCAGCCCGGACGGCGGGGCAGGTGGCTACACCTTC. The chain uses TRBV6-4 and TRBJ1-2, with D perhaps matching TRBD1 (5 bases). Trimming shortened V by 6 bases and J by 7 bases, and 18 bases separated the two germline ends. The CDR3 has 14 residues. The germline V gene encodes CDR1 MRHNA and CDR2 SNTAGT.